This TCR beta chain derives from a study of radiotherapy plus CTLA-4 blockade in lung cancer. The table came from immunoSEQ multiplex PCR; TCRdb's copy has only in-frame clones and leaves some out. The sample yields under 100,000 clones, around 86% seen once. With 6 bases clipped from V and 8 bases from J, the junction kept 7 bases outside the gene matches. The germline gives CDR1 LNHDA, CDR2 SQIVND (reference sequence). This CDR3 contains 15 residues. This receptor was obtained from a human donor with non-small cell lung cancer that progressed on radiotherapy plus ipilimumab. The chain joins TRBV19 to TRBJ1-4, with 12 bases matching TRBD1. This specimen was peripheral blood, taken from a patient treated with radiotherapy plus ipilimumab. CDR3 loop: CASSVWDRGREKLFF. CDR3 bases: TGTGCCAGTAGCGTCTGGGACAGGGGGCGCGAAAAACTGTTTTTT. Looking up the rest from reference TRBV19 and TRBJ1-4 gives the full variable domain: DGGITQSPKYLFRKEGQNVTLSCEQNLNHDAMYWYRQDPGQGLRLIYYSQIVNDFQKGDIAEGYSVSREKKESFPLTVTSAQKNPTAFYLCASSVWDRGREKLFFGSGTQLSVL.